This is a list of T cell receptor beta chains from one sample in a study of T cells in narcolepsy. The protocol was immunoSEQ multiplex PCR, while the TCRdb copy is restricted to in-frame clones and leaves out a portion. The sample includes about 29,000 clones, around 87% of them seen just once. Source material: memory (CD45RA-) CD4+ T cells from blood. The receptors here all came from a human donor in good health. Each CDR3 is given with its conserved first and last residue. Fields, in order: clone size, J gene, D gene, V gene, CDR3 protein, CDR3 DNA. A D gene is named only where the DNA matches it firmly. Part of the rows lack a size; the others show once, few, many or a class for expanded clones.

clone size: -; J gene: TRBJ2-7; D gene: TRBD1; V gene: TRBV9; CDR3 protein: CASSPRPGQGGSEQYF; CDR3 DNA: TGTGCCAGCAGCCCGAGACCGGGACAGGGGGGCTCGGAGCAGTACTTC
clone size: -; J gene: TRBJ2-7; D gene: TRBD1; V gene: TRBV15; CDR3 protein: CATSRDGTGTYEQYF; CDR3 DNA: TGTGCCACCAGCAGAGATGGGACAGGAACCTACGAGCAGTACTTC
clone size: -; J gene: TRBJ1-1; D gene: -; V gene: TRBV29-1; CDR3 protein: CSVLGGGEAFF; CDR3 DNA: TGCAGCGTTTTAGGCGGGGGCGAAGCTTTCTTT
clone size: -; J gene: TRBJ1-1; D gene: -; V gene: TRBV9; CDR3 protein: CASSVRDRNTEAFF; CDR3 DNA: TGTGCCAGCAGCGTAAGAGACAGGAACACTGAAGCTTTCTTT
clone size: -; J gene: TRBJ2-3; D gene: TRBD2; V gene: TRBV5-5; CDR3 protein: CASSSTSATTDTQYF; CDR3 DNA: TGTGCCAGCAGCTCGACTAGCGCCACCACAGATACGCAGTATTTT
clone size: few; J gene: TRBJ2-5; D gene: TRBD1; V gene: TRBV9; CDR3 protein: CASSAGGQGRETQYF; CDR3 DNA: TGTGCCAGCAGCGCAGGGGGACAGGGGAGAGAGACCCAGTACTTC
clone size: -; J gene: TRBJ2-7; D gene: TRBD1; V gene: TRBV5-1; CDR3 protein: CASSPQGTGPPYEQYF; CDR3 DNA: TGCGCCAGCAGCCCGCAGGGGACAGGACCCCCCTACGAGCAGTACTTC
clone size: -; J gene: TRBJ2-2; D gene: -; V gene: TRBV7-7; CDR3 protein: CASRGGQPGELFF; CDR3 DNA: TGTGCCAGTCGAGGTGGGCAGCCCGGGGAGCTGTTTTTT
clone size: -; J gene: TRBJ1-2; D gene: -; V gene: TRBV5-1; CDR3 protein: CASSLGAGATYGYTF; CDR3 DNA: TGCGCCAGCAGCTTGGGGGCAGGCGCTACCTATGGCTACACCTTC
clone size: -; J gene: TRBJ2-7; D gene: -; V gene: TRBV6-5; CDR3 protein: CASSKTGFYEQYF; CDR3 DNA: TGTGCCAGCAGCAAGACAGGATTCTACGAGCAGTACTTC
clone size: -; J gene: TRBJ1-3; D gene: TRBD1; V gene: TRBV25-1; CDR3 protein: CASSDRDRGNTIYF; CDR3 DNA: TGTGCCAGCAGTGACCGGGACAGGGGTAACACCATATATTTT
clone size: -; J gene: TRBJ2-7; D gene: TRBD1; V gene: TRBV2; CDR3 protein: CASRGGTGGNF; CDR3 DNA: TGTGCCAGCAGAGGAGGAACAGGGGGCAACTTC
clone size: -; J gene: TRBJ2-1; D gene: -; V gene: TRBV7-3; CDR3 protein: CASSLVWRSSYNEQFF; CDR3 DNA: TGTGCCAGCAGCTTAGTATGGCGGAGCTCCTACAATGAGCAGTTCTTC
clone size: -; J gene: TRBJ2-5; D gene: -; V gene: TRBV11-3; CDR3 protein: CASSLGRTRGQETQYF; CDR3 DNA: TGTGCCAGCAGCTTAGGCCGTACTAGGGGGCAAGAGACCCAGTACTTC
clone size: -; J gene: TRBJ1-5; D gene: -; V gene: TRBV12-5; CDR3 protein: CASTEWVNQPQHF; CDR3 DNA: TGTGCTAGCACGGAGTGGGTAAATCAGCCCCAGCATTTT
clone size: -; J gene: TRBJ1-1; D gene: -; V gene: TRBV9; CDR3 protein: CASSVATVNTEAFF; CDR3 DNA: TGTGCCAGCAGCGTAGCGACGGTGAACACTGAAGCTTTCTTT
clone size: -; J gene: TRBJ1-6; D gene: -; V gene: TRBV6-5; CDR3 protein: CASSERAPHSPLHF; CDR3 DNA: TGTGCCAGCAGCGAAAGGGCCCCCCATTCACCCCTCCACTTT
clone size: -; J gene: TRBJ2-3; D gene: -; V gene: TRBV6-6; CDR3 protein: CASTPAGTDADTQYF; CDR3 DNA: TGTGCCAGCACTCCCGCGGGGACCGACGCAGATACGCAGTATTTT
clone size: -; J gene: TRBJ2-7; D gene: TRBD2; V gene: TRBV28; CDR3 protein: CASSPSLAGVHTTYEQYF; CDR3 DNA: TGTGCCAGCAGTCCTTCTTTAGCGGGAGTCCACACAACCTACGAGCAGTACTTC
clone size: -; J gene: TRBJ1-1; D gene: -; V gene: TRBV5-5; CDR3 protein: CASSFGVSNTEAFF; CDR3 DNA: TGTGCCAGCAGCTTCGGGGTTTCGAACACTGAAGCTTTCTTT
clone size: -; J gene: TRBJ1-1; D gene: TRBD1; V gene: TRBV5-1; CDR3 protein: CASSFQGANTEAFF; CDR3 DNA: TGCGCCAGCAGCTTTCAGGGGGCTAACACTGAAGCTTTCTTT
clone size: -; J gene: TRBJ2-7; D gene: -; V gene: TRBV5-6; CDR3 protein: CASSLWYEQYF; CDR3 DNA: TGTGCCAGCAGCTTGTGGTACGAGCAGTACTTC
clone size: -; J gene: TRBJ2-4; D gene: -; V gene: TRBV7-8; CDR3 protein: CASSNYRERVGNIQYF; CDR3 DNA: TGTGCCAGCAGCAACTACAGGGAGCGCGTGGGAAACATTCAGTACTTC
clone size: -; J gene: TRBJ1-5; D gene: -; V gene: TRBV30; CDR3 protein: CAWSDGHRSQPQHF; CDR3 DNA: TGTGCCTGGAGTGATGGTCATCGGTCCCAGCCCCAGCATTTT